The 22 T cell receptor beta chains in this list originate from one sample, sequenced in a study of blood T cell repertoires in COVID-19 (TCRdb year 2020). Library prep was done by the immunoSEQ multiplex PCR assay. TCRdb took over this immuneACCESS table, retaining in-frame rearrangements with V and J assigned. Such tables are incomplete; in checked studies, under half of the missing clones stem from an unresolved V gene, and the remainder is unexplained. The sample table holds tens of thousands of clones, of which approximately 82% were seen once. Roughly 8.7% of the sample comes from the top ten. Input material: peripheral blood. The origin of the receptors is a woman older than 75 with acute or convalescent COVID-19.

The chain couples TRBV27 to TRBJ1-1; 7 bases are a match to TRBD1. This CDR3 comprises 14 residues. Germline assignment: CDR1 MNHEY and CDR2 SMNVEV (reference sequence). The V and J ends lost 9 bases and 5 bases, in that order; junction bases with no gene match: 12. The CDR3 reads CASFSTGIKTEAFF. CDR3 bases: TGTGCCAGTTTCTCGACAGGGATCAAAACTGAAGCTTTCTTT.

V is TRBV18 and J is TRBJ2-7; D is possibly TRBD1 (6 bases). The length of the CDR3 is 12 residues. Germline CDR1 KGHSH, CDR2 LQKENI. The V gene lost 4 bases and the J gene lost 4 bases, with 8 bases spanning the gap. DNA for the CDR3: TGTGCCAGCTCACGTCAGGGGTACGAGCAGTACTTC. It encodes CASSRQGYEQYF.

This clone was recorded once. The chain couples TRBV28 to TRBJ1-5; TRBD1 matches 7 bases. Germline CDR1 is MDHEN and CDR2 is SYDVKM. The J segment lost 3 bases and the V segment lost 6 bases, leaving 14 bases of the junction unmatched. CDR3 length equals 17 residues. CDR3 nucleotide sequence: TGTGCCAGCAGACAACCGCCGGGACAGACCGTCAATCAGCCCCAGCATTTT. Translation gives CASRQPPGQTVNQPQHF.

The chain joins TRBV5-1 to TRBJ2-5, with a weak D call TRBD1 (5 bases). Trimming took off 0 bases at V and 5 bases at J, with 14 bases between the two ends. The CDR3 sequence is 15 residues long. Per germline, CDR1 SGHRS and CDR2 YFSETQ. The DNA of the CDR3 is TGCGCCAGCAGCTTGGTTCCAGGGTTGAGGGAGACCCAGTACTTC. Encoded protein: CASSLVPGLRETQYF.

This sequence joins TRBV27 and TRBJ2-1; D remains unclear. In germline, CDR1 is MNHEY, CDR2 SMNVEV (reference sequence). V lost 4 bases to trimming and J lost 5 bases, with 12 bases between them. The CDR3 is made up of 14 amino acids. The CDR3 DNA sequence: TGTGCCAGCAGTTCCCAATCGGGTAACAATGAGCAGTTCTTC. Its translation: CASSSQSGNNEQFF.

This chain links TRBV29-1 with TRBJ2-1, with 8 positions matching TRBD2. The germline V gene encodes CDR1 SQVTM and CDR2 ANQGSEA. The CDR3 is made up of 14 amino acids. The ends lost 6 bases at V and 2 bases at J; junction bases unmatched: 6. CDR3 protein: CSVGLSGAYNEQFF. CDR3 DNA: TGCAGCGTCGGACTTAGCGGGGCCTACAATGAGCAGTTCTTC.

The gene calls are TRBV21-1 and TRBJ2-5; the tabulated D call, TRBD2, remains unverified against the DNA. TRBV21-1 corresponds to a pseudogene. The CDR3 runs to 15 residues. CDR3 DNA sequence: TGTGCCAGCAGCAAAGCGCACACTATGCAAGAGACCCAGTACTTC. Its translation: CASSKAHTMQETQYF.

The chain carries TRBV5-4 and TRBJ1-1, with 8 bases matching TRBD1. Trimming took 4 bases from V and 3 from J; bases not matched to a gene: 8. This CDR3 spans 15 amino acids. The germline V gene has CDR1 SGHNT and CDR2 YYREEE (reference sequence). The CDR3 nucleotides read TGTGCCAGCAGCAAAAAACAGGGGGAGGACACTGAAGCTTTCTTT. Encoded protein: CASSKKQGEDTEAFF.

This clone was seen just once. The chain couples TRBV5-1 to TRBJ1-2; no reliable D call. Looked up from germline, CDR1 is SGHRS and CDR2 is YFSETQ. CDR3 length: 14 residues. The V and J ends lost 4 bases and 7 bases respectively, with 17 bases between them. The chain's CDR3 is CASSQTPGFSGYTF. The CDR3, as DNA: TGCGCCAGCAGCCAAACACCGGGGTTTAGTGGCTACACCTTC.

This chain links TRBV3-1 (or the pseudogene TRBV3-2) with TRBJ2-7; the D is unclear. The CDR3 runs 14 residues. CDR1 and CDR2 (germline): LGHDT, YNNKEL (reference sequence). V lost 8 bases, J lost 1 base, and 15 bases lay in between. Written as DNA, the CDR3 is TGTGCCAGCCAACCGTCCTACGCTTCCTACGAGCAGTACTTC. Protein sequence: CASQPSYASYEQYF.

For the CDR3, the DNA is TGCGCCAGCAGCTTTTCGACTGCGTCCCTGGGCGAGCAGTACTTC. Its protein product is CASSFSTASLGEQYF. V and J are TRBV5-1 and TRBJ2-7; D remains ambiguous. V shed 2 bases and J shed 6 bases, with 18 bases lying between them. The CDR3 is 15 amino acids. CDR1 and CDR2 (germline): SGHRS, YFSETQ.

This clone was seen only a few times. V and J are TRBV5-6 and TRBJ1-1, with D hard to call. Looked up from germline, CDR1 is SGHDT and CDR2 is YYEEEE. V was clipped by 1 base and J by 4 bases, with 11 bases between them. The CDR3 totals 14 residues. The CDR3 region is CASSLSGKSTEAFF. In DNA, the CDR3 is TGTGCCAGCAGCTTGTCGGGGAAGAGCACTGAAGCTTTCTTT.

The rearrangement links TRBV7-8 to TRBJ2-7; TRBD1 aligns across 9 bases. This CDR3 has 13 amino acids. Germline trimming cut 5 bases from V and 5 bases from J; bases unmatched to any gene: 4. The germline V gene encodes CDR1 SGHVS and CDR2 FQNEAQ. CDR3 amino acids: CASSGTGRHEQYF. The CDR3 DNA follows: TGTGCCAGCAGCGGGACAGGGCGACACGAGCAGTACTTC.

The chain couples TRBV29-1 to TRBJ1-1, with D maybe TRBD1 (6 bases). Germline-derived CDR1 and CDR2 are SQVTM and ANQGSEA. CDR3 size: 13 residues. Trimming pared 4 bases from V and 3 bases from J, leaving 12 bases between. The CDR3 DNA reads TGCAGCGTTGCAAAGGGGGGGGACACTGAAGCTTTCTTT. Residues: CSVAKGGDTEAFF.

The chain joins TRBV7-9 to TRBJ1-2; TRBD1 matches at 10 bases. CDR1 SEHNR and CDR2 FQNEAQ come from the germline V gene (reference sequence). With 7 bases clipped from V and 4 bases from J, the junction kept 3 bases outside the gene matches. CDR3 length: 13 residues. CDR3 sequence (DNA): TGTGCCAGCAAGACAGGGGGCGGCTATGGCTACACCTTC. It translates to CASKTGGGYGYTF.

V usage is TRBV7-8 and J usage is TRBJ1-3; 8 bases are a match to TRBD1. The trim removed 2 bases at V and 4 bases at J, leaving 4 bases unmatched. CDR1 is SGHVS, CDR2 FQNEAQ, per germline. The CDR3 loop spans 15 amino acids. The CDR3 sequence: CASSLTDRGGNTIYF. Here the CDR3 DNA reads TGTGCCAGCAGCTTAACAGACAGGGGAGGAAACACCATATATTTT.

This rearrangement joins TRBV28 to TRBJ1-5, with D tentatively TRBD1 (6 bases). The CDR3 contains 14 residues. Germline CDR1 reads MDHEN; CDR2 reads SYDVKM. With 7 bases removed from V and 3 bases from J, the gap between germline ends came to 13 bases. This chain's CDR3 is CASISGTFNQPQHF. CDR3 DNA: TGTGCCAGCATATCCGGGACATTCAATCAGCCCCAGCATTTT.

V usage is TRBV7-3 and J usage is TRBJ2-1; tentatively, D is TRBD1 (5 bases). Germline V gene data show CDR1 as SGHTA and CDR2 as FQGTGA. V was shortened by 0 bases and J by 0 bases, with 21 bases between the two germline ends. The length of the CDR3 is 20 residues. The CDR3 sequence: CASSLTATARQFSSYNEQFF. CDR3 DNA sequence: TGTGCCAGCAGCTTAACCGCTACCGCCCGACAGTTTAGCTCCTACAATGAGCAGTTCTTC. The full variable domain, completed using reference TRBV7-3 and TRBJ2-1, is GAGVSQTPSNKVTEKGKYVELRCDPISGHTALYWYRQSLGQGPEFLIYFQGTGAADDSGLPNDRFFAVRPEGSVSTLKIQRTERGDSAVYLCASSLTATARQFSSYNEQFFGPGTRLTVL.

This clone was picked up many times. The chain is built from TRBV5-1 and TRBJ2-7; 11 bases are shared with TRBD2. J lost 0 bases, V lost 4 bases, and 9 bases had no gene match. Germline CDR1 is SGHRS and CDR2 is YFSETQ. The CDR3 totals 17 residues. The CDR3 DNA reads TGCGCCAGCAGCGAAACTAGCGGGGGTTTACTCTCCTACGAGCAGTACTTC. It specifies CASSETSGGLLSYEQYF.

The CDR3 region has the DNA TGTGCCAGCAGTCCCCATTTGGTGGGAGACACTGAAGCTTTCTTT. Protein product: CASSPHLVGDTEAFF. The chain joins TRBV6-2 or TRBV6-3 to TRBJ1-1; the D is unclear. The germline V and J ends were trimmed by 5 bases and 3 bases, with 16 bases remaining between them. The CDR3 extends over 15 amino acids. Germline V gene data show CDR1 as MNHEY and CDR2 as SVGEGT.

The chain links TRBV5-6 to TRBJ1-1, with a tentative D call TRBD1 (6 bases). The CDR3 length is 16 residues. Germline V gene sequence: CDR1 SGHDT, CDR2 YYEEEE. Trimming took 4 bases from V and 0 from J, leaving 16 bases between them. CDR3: CASSEQGQRMNTEAFF. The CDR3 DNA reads TGTGCCAGCAGCGAACAGGGCCAAAGAATGAACACTGAAGCTTTCTTT. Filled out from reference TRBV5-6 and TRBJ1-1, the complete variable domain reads DAGVTQSPTHLIKTRGQQVTLRCSPKSGHDTVSWYQQALGQGPQFIFQYYEEEERQRGNFPDRFSGHQFPNYSSELNVNALLLGDSALYLCASSEQGQRMNTEAFFGQGTRLTVV.

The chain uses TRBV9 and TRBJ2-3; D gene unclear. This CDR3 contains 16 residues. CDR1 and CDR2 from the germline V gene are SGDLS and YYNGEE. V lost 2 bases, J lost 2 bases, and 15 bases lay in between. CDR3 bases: TGTGCCAGCAGCGTTGGGCCAGCCATAAACACAGATACGCAGTATTTT. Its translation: CASSVGPAINTDTQYF. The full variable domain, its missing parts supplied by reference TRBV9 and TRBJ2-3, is DSGVTQTPKHLITATGQRVTLRCSPRSGDLSVYWYQQSLDQGLQFLIQYYNGEERAKGNILERFSAQQFPDLHSELNLSSLELGDSALYFCASSVGPAINTDTQYFGPGTRLTVL.